The 26 T cell receptor beta chains presented below share a single source sample, sequenced in a study of blood T cells in healthy people across ages. The authors ran a second PCR of about 6 to 11 cycles using a sample-barcoded 5' primer and a J-beta primer mix. TCRdb used MiXCR to reprocess the 5' RACE reads, holding one entry per CDR3 protein. The sample holds 550,000 to 750,000 distinct CDR3 sequences; around 21% are singletons and the top ten take more than 3%. Material for sequencing was blood. The source of these receptors is an older man in good health.

This clonotype was seen more than once but under ten times. The V gene is TRBV11-2, the J gene TRBJ2-5, with 10 bases matching TRBD2. V dropped 0 bases and J dropped 5; count of bases not matched to a gene: 6. This CDR3 contains 16 residues. The V gene's germline CDR1 is SGHAT and CDR2 FQNNGV. This chain's CDR3 is CASSLDRASGSETQYF. The CDR3 region has the DNA TGTGCCAGCAGCTTAGATCGGGCTAGCGGGAGTGAGACCCAGTACTTC. The full variable domain, its missing parts supplied by reference TRBV11-2 and TRBJ2-5, is EAGVAQSPRYKIIEKRQSVAFWCNPISGHATLYWYQQILGQGPKLLIQFQNNGVVDDSQLPKDRFSAERLKGVDSTLKIQPAKLEDSAVYLCASSLDRASGSETQYFGPGTRLLVL.

By share, this clonotype ranks as medium-sized (0.01 to 0.1%). The rearrangement uses TRBV7-9 and TRBJ2-5; D unresolved. Germline CDR1 reads SEHNR; CDR2 reads FQNEAQ (reference sequence). The CDR3 runs to 16 residues. V dropped 4 bases and J dropped 0 bases, with 15 bases sitting between them. The CDR3 loop is CASSSTIGEDQETQYF. The CDR3 nucleotides are TGTGCCAGCAGCTCCACTATTGGCGAGGACCAAGAGACCCAGTACTTC.

V usage is TRBV6-5 and J usage is TRBJ1-1; D is unresolved. This CDR3 region has 14 residues. The V end was cut by 8 bases, the J end by 0 bases, with 13 bases between. Germline CDR1 is MNHEY and CDR2 is SVGAGI. Written as DNA, the CDR3 is TGTGCCAGCCGACTGGGAACGCTGAACACTGAAGCTTTCTTT. Protein sequence: CASRLGTLNTEAFF.

CDR3 sequence (DNA): TGTGCCAGCAGTCACGGGGTCGGCAATCAGCCCCAGCATTTT. This gives the protein CASSHGVGNQPQHF. This chain links TRBV6-2 or TRBV6-3 with TRBJ1-5; D is unclear. The CDR3 extends over 14 amino acids. Germline values: CDR1 MNHEY, CDR2 SVGEGT. The V end lost 5 bases, the J end lost 2 bases, and 10 bases lay between the germline ends.

V gene TRBV29-1 combines with J gene TRBJ1-2; D call uncertain. V was clipped by 6 bases and J by 5 bases, with 13 bases between them. The CDR3 loop spans 12 amino acids. Germline V gene data show CDR1 as SQVTM and CDR2 as ANQGSEA. The CDR3 nucleotides are TGCAGCGTCCAAGGACGGGAGTATGGCTACACCTTC. It codes for CSVQGREYGYTF.

CDR3 amino acids: CSAPTRASATDTQYF. The CDR3 bases are TGCAGTGCTCCTACGCGGGCTAGCGCTACAGATACGCAGTATTTT. The chain couples TRBV20-1 to TRBJ2-3, with a weak D call TRBD2 (6 bases). Germline CDR1 DFQATT, CDR2 SNEGSKA (reference sequence). V lost 5 bases and J 3 bases, leaving 18 bases between the germline ends. The CDR3 extends over 15 amino acids.

V and J are TRBV7-2 and TRBJ2-5; D gene unclear. Trimming pared 4 bases from V and 5 bases from J, leaving 14 bases between. Germline V gene data show CDR1 as SGHTA and CDR2 as FQGNSA. The CDR3 is made up of 14 amino acids. The CDR3 nucleotides are TGTGCCAGCAGCTCCTATGGGGTTTGGGAGACCCAGTACTTC. It is translated as CASSSYGVWETQYF.

Worth noting for this clonotype: Given a much more abundant clone one base away, this may be a read error. Here the CDR3 reads CASSLPGQGTAGANVLTF. Here the CDR3 DNA reads TGTGCCAGCAGTTTACCGGGACAGGGGACCGCTGGGGCCAACGTCCTGACTTTC. The gene calls are TRBV6-2 or TRBV6-3 and TRBJ2-6; 10 nucleotides line up with TRBD1. The CDR3 is 18 amino acids. The V segment lost 4 bases and the J segment 2 bases; nucleotides outside the gene matches: 8. Germline CDR1 and CDR2: MNHEY and SVGEGT.

This rearrangement joins TRBV4-1 to TRBJ2-6; D perhaps matches TRBD1 (5 bases). This CDR3 contains 17 residues. CDR1 MGHRA and CDR2 YSYEKL come from the germline V gene. The germline V and J ends were trimmed by 4 bases and 2 bases, with 15 bases remaining between them. The CDR3 protein is CASSRTSPGTGANVLTF. The CDR3 DNA is TGCGCCAGCAGCCGAACATCGCCAGGGACTGGGGCCAACGTCCTGACTTTC.

This chain connects TRBV29-1 to TRBJ2-7; the D gene is possibly TRBD1 (5 bases). The CDR3 has 12 amino acids. Germline assignment: CDR1 SQVTM and CDR2 ANQGSEA. The V and J ends lost 5 bases and 5 bases respectively, with 13 bases between them. The CDR3 DNA sequence: TGCAGCGTTAAACGACAGCAGAACGAGCAGTACTTC. Translating it yields CSVKRQQNEQYF.

Only a few counts were recorded for this clonotype. The chain has TRBV29-1 and TRBJ2-5; D not resolved. Trimming stripped 5 bases from V and 2 bases from J, with 9 bases between. This CDR3 has 12 residues. Germline CDR1 reads SQVTM; CDR2 reads ANQGSEA. The CDR3 DNA follows: TGCAGCGTTTCACCGGAGCAAGAGACCCAGTACTTC. This sequence encodes CSVSPEQETQYF.

The sample holds a few counts of this clonotype. The CDR3 sequence is CSARDLRGRNYGYTF. CDR3 DNA: TGCAGTGCTAGAGATCTTAGGGGGCGGAACTATGGCTACACCTTC. The rearrangement uses TRBV20-1 and TRBJ1-2; TRBD1 agrees at 7 bases. Trimming took 0 bases from V and 2 from J; bases not matched to a gene: 6. CDR1 and CDR2 from the germline V gene are DFQATT and SNEGSKA (reference sequence). CDR3 length equals 15 residues.

This clonotype occurred a few times. The chain recombines TRBV12-3 or TRBV12-4 with TRBJ1-4; no firm D call. The CDR3 loop spans 12 amino acids. Trimming removed 5 bases at V and 8 bases at J, with 9 bases between. CDR3 DNA sequence: TGTGCCAGCAGTACGCCGGAGGAAAAACTGTTTTTT. Residues: CASSTPEEKLFF.

The chain uses TRBV20-1 and TRBJ2-1, with D perhaps matching TRBD1 (6 bases). CDR3 length: 14 residues. Germline V gene lookup returns CDR1 DFQATT and CDR2 SNEGSKA (reference sequence). V lost 3 bases and J 0 bases, leaving 9 bases between the germline ends. The CDR3 loop reads CSASRGPSYNEQFF. The CDR3 DNA is TGCAGTGCTAGCAGGGGACCCTCCTACAATGAGCAGTTCTTC.

The chain employs TRBV20-1 and TRBJ2-6, with TRBD2 as a possible D gene (6 bases). The CDR3 sequence is 16 residues long. Germline V gene sequence: CDR1 DFQATT, CDR2 SNEGSKA (reference sequence). Here the CDR3 reads CGGRDTQISGANVLTF. As DNA, the CDR3 is TGCGGGGGGAGAGACACCCAAATTTCTGGGGCCAACGTCCTGACTTTC.

This chain links TRBV7-2 with TRBJ2-5; tentative D call: TRBD2 (6 bases). The J call may be faulty, since TRBJ2-1 better matches the DNA end. Germline V gene sequence: CDR1 SGHTA, CDR2 FQGNSA. The CDR3 totals 14 residues. Here the CDR3 DNA reads TGTGCCAGCAGCTTAGCTGTGGGGGGCAATGAGCAGTTCTTC. As protein: CASSLAVGGNEQFF.

This clonotype was seen a handful of times. The chain links TRBV4-3 to TRBJ1-4; D is possibly TRBD1 (6 bases). The CDR3 is 14 residues long. Looked up from germline, CDR1 is LGHNA and CDR2 is YSLEER. V shed 2 bases and J shed 10 bases, with 14 bases lying between them. This chain's CDR3 is CASSQTGRAGKLFF. Here the CDR3 DNA reads TGCGCCAGCAGCCAAACAGGGAGGGCCGGAAAACTGTTTTTT.

This clonotype was counted ten times or more. The rearrangement links TRBV29-1 to TRBJ2-2; D may correspond to TRBD1 or TRBD2 (5 bases each). This CDR3 spans 11 amino acids. Germline V gives CDR1 SQVTM, CDR2 ANQGSEA. Trimming took off 7 bases at V and 7 bases at J, with 10 bases between the two ends. The CDR3 DNA reads TGCAGCGCCCAGAGGGGCGGGGAGCTGTTTTTT. It encodes CSAQRGGELFF.

The V and J genes are TRBV2 and TRBJ1-4; no clear D gene. Per germline, CDR1 SNHLY and CDR2 FYNNEI. V lost 6 bases to trimming and J lost 0 bases, with 8 bases between them. The CDR3 runs 14 residues. CDR3 loop: CASRPRTTNEKLFF. The CDR3 nucleotides read TGTGCCAGCAGACCCAGGACAACTAATGAAAAACTGTTTTTT. Variable domain in full (rest from reference TRBV2 and TRBJ1-4): EPEVTQTPSHQVTQMGQEVILRCVPISNHLYFYWYRQILGQKVEFLVSFYNNEISEKSEIFDDQFSVERPDGSNFTLKIRSTKLEDSAMYFCASRPRTTNEKLFFGSGTQLSVL.

DNA of the CDR3: TGCAGTGCTAGAACCTCACCTGACTACGAGCAGTACTTC. The encoded protein is CSARTSPDYEQYF. This chain uses TRBV20-1 with TRBJ2-7; no clear D gene. CDR1 and CDR2 from the germline V gene are DFQATT and SNEGSKA (reference sequence). CDR3 length equals 13 residues. Trimming left V 2 bases short and J 3 bases short, with 11 bases between.

The table lists this clonotype with a few counts. The chain employs TRBV24-1 and TRBJ2-2; TRBD2 agrees at 13 bases. V trimming: 4 bases; J trimming: 2 bases; junction bases outside the gene matches: 6. Germline CDR1 is KGHDR and CDR2 is SFDVKD. This CDR3 comprises 18 residues. CDR3 sequence reads: CATSDYRTSGRNTGELFF. CDR3 sequence (DNA): TGTGCCACCAGTGACTACCGGACTAGCGGGAGAAACACCGGGGAGCTGTTTTTT.

The V call is TRBV28, the J call TRBJ2-3; unclear D gene. Germline lookup yields CDR1 MDHEN and CDR2 SYDVKM. The CDR3 has 11 residues. The germline V and J ends were trimmed by 3 bases and 7 bases, with 5 bases remaining between them. The CDR3 spells CASSLGNTQYF. CDR3 DNA sequence: TGTGCCAGCAGTTTGGGGAATACGCAGTATTTT.

The chain couples TRBV12-3 or TRBV12-4 to TRBJ2-2, with D unresolved. The CDR3 is 15 amino acids. Trimming stripped 3 bases from V and 4 bases from J, with 12 bases between. The CDR3 DNA follows: TGTGCCAGCAGTTTCCCCCAGATGGGCACCGGGGAGCTGTTTTTT. This sequence encodes CASSFPQMGTGELFF.

This clonotype was picked up a small number of times. The chain links TRBV7-9 to TRBJ1-1, with D possibly being TRBD1 (6 bases). The CDR3 contains 16 residues. The V gene's germline CDR1 is SEHNR and CDR2 FQNEAQ (reference sequence). V dropped 1 base and J dropped 1 base, with 13 bases sitting between them. The CDR3: CASSLGGRGANTEAFF. CDR3 bases: TGTGCCAGCAGCTTAGGGGGAAGGGGGGCGAACACTGAAGCTTTCTTT.

This clonotype was seen only a few times. The chain couples TRBV18 to TRBJ2-2; a possible D gene is TRBD1 (6 bases). This CDR3 is built from 17 residues. Trimming stripped 5 bases from V and 3 bases from J, with 19 bases between. The germline CDR1 and CDR2 sequences are KGHSH and LQKENI. The DNA for the CDR3 is TGTGCCAGCTCATCACTCCTGACAGGCGCGTACACCGGGGAGCTGTTTTTT. Translation: CASSSLLTGAYTGELFF.

This clonotype was detected many times. The chain recombines TRBV7-6 with TRBJ2-1, with TRBD2 matching 8 bases. CDR3 size: 13 residues. Germline V lookup: CDR1 SGHVS, CDR2 FNYEAQ. Unmatched junction bases numbered 6, after V lost 5 bases and J lost 9 bases. In nucleotides, the CDR3 is TGTGCCAGCAGCACCGGACTAGCTGGTGAGCAGTTCTTC. It translates to CASSTGLAGEQFF.